These 24 T cell receptor beta chains originate from one sample sequenced in a study of T cell repertoires in cytomegalovirus infection. Via MiXCR, TCRdb re-called the reads, giving one row per CDR3 protein. The data contain around 740,000 distinct CDR3 sequences, less than 40% of them singletons. The sequenced material came from PBMCs. Receptor source: a human donor in good health (CMV status not recorded). Some clones in this sample may be carry-over from other donors' samples.

In its sample, this clonotype was seen once. The chain combines TRBV15 with TRBJ2-5; D might be TRBD1 (6 bases). The CDR3 covers 14 residues. Trimming left V 5 bases short and J 5 bases short, with 15 bases between. Germline CDR1 is LNHNV and CDR2 is YYDKDF (reference sequence). CDR3: CATSGGPLRETQYF. The CDR3 DNA reads as TGTGCCACCAGCGGGGGCCCGCTCCGCGAGACCCAGTACTTC.

The V call is TRBV5-6, the J call TRBJ1-1; 7 bases agree with TRBD1. CDR1 SGHDT and CDR2 YYEEEE come from the germline V gene. The CDR3 has 13 amino acids. V lost 7 bases and J lost 7; bases outside the gene matches: 10. The CDR3 loop is CASLMEGDSEAFF. For the CDR3, the DNA is TGTGCCAGCTTAATGGAGGGGGACAGTGAAGCTTTCTTT. The complete variable domain, with remaining parts taken from reference TRBV5-6 and TRBJ1-1, reads DAGVTQSPTHLIKTRGQQVTLRCSPKSGHDTVSWYQQALGQGPQFIFQYYEEEERQRGNFPDRFSGHQFPNYSSELNVNALLLGDSALYLCASLMEGDSEAFFGQGTRLTVV.

This clonotype was counted a few times. The chain uses TRBV6-5 and TRBJ2-2; D is unclear. Trimming took off 4 bases at V and 3 bases at J, with 12 bases between the two ends. CDR1 MNHEY and CDR2 SVGAGI come from the germline V gene. The CDR3 totals 15 residues. The CDR3 DNA sequence: TGTGCCAGCAGTTTCGACATTACGGACACCGGGGAGCTGTTTTTT. Protein product: CASSFDITDTGELFF.

The rearrangement joins TRBV7-9 to TRBJ2-7; the D is unclear. Germline lookup yields CDR1 SEHNR and CDR2 FQNEAQ (reference sequence). The CDR3 loop spans 17 amino acids. V was cut by 5 bases and J by 4 bases, with 24 bases left in between. CDR3 DNA: TGTGCCAGCAGCCTGACACAAGATCTTCCGGATTTGTACGAGCAGTACTTC. This encodes CASSLTQDLPDLYEQYF.

This chain uses TRBV6-1 with TRBJ2-3; D perhaps matches TRBD2 (5 bases). Trimming took 6 bases from V and 7 from J, leaving 8 bases between them. Germline lookup yields CDR1 MNHNS and CDR2 SASEGT. The length of the CDR3 is 11 residues. CDR3 sequence: CASRSGNTQYF. CDR3 nucleotide sequence: TGTGCCAGCAGGTCGGGGAATACGCAGTATTTT.

The genes are TRBV19 and TRBJ2-7, with 7 bases fitting TRBD2. In germline, CDR1 is LNHDA, CDR2 SQIVND (reference sequence). The CDR3 consists of 14 residues. The junction had 7 bases not matched to a gene; V was cut back by 5 bases and J by 3 bases. CDR3 amino acids: CASSATTSVYEQYF. CDR3 nucleotide sequence: TGTGCCAGTAGTGCTACAACTAGCGTCTACGAGCAGTACTTC. The full variable domain, in which reference TRBV19 and TRBJ2-7 provide the parts outside the CDR3, is DGGITQSPKYLFRKEGQNVTLSCEQNLNHDAMYWYRQDPGQGLRLIYYSQIVNDFQKGDIAEGYSVSREKKESFPLTVTSAQKNPTAFYLCASSATTSVYEQYFGPGTRLTVT.

The chain employs TRBV11-2 and TRBJ2-5; 8 bases fit TRBD2. The germline CDR1 and CDR2 sequences are SGHAT and FQNNGV. Losses at the gene ends were 5 bases for V and 4 bases for J; bases not matched to a gene: 12. The CDR3 loop spans 16 amino acids. The CDR3 is CASSLVGLALRETQYF. The CDR3 DNA follows: TGTGCCAGCAGCCTAGTAGGACTAGCTCTCCGAGAGACCCAGTACTTC. Based on the CDR3 plus reference TRBV11-2 and TRBJ2-5, the full variable domain is EAGVAQSPRYKIIEKRQSVAFWCNPISGHATLYWYQQILGQGPKLLIQFQNNGVVDDSQLPKDRFSAERLKGVDSTLKIQPAKLEDSAVYLCASSLVGLALRETQYFGPGTRLLVL.

This clonotype has just a few counts. The chain uses TRBV20-1 and TRBJ2-1; 11 bases are a match to TRBD2. V lost 4 bases, J lost 6 bases, and 5 bases stayed unmatched. Germline values: CDR1 DFQATT, CDR2 SNEGSKA (reference sequence). The CDR3 spans 14 residues. For the CDR3, the DNA is TGCAGTGCTATACCGGGGACTAGCGGCAATGAGCAGTTCTTC. As protein: CSAIPGTSGNEQFF.

The V call is TRBV5-4, the J call TRBJ2-5; 7 positions agree with TRBD2. CDR3 length: 15 amino acids. V shed 4 bases and J 5 bases; nucleotides not matched to a gene: 11. Germline V gene data show CDR1 as SGHNT and CDR2 as YYREEE (reference sequence). CDR3 loop: CASSAPGLFYETQYF. CDR3 nucleotide sequence: TGTGCCAGCAGCGCCCCGGGACTATTTTACGAGACCCAGTACTTC.

The table lists this clonotype with a few counts. The genes are TRBV28 and TRBJ1-5; TRBD1 is a possible D gene (5 bases). This CDR3 comprises 15 residues. Germline loops: CDR1 MDHEN, CDR2 SYDVKM. Deletions cut 6 bases from V and 6 bases from J, with 18 bases between. The CDR3 region is CASRYIGGGIQPQHF. In nucleotides, the CDR3 is TGTGCCAGCAGATACATTGGCGGGGGGATTCAGCCCCAGCATTTT.

This clonotype was picked up a small number of times. V is TRBV6-1 and J is TRBJ2-7, with 10 bases matching TRBD2. With 9 bases clipped from V and 0 bases from J, the junction kept 14 bases outside the gene matches. Germline V gene sequence: CDR1 MNHNS, CDR2 SASEGT. This CDR3 contains 17 residues. The CDR3 spells CASILRDWTSGSYEQYF. The CDR3 DNA reads as TGTGCCAGTATCCTGAGGGATTGGACTAGCGGCTCCTACGAGCAGTACTTC.

For this clonotype: Compared with germline, one end of the junction differs, possibly owing to a read error. The chain carries TRBV24-1 and TRBJ2-7; weak D call: TRBD2 (5 bases). This CDR3 is 12 amino acids long. Looked up from germline, CDR1 is KGHDR and CDR2 is SFDVKD. The CDR3 loop is CAPSDRGYEQYF. Here the CDR3 DNA reads TGTGCCCCCAGTGATCGGGGCTACGAGCAGTACTTC.

The chain couples TRBV12-3 or TRBV12-4 to TRBJ1-3; D remains ambiguous. The CDR3 spans 11 residues. V lost 6 bases and J 4 bases, leaving 4 bases between the germline ends. CDR3 nucleotides: TGTGCCAGCAGGACAGGAAACACCATATATTTT. Translation gives CASRTGNTIYF.

V is TRBV6-2 or TRBV6-3 and J is TRBJ1-6, with D tentatively TRBD1 (5 bases). In germline, CDR1 is MNHEY, CDR2 SVGEGT. V was clipped by 4 bases and J by 7 bases, with 17 bases between them. The CDR3 has 16 residues. In DNA, the CDR3 is TGTGCCAGCAGTTCAATCGGCACAGGCTCAAATTCACCCCTCCACTTT. Translating gives CASSSIGTGSNSPLHF.

The chain links TRBV4-1 to TRBJ2-7; possibly TRBD2 for D (5 bases). Looked up from germline, CDR1 is MGHRA and CDR2 is YSYEKL. Trimming left V 4 bases short and J 2 bases short, with 12 bases between. This CDR3 comprises 14 residues. The CDR3 spells CASSRLTNPYEQYF. CDR3 nucleotides: TGCGCCAGCAGCCGCCTGACTAATCCCTACGAGCAGTACTTC.

This clonotype was seen a few times. The V gene is TRBV24-1, the J gene TRBJ2-3; 11 bases fit TRBD2. The germline V gene has CDR1 KGHDR and CDR2 SFDVKD. The CDR3 contains 16 residues. V dropped 4 bases and J dropped 5; count of bases not matched to a gene: 7. CDR3 sequence (DNA): TGTGCCACCAGTGACCGGGAACTAGCGGGAGTAGATACGCAGTATTTT. As protein: CATSDRELAGVDTQYF.

The rearrangement links TRBV19 to TRBJ1-1, with TRBD1 matching over 12 bases. CDR3 length: 15 amino acids. Germline-derived CDR1 and CDR2 are LNHDA and SQIVND (reference sequence). The V and J ends lost 6 bases and 5 bases, in that order; junction bases with no gene match: 7. In DNA form, the CDR3 reads TGTGCCAGTAGGGGACAGGGGGCTTTAGGTACTGAAGCTTTCTTT. Translation gives CASRGQGALGTEAFF. Using reference TRBV19 and TRBJ1-1 for the parts outside the CDR3, the full variable domain is DGGITQSPKYLFRKEGQNVTLSCEQNLNHDAMYWYRQDPGQGLRLIYYSQIVNDFQKGDIAEGYSVSREKKESFPLTVTSAQKNPTAFYLCASRGQGALGTEAFFGQGTRLTVV.

This clonotype was observed a handful of times. The chain carries TRBV28 and TRBJ1-2; D uncertain. The CDR3 is 13 amino acids. Trimming removed 6 bases at V and 6 bases at J, with 14 bases between. CDR1 is MDHEN, CDR2 SYDVKM, per germline. In DNA form, the CDR3 reads TGTGCCAGCAGCCTATTAGCGGAGAATGGCTACACCTTC. Translated, it gives CASSLLAENGYTF.

In regard to this clonotype: A clone one base away is much larger, so this may be a read error. V and J are TRBV4-1 and TRBJ1-1, with D maybe TRBD1 (6 bases). The CDR3 totals 15 residues. Germline CDR1 and CDR2: MGHRA and YSYEKL. The DNA for the CDR3 is TGCGCCAGCAGCCAATCGAAGGGGTGGGACACTGAAGCTTTGTTT. This encodes CASSQSKGWDTEALF.

As concerns this clonotype: The missing conserved phenylalanine or tryptophan at the end of this CDR3 makes a read error likely. This chain connects TRBV7-2 to TRBJ2-1; 7 bases map to TRBD2. Germline V gene lookup returns CDR1 SGHTA and CDR2 FQGNSA. Germline trimming cut 5 bases from V and 7 bases from J; bases unmatched to any gene: 8. This CDR3 is 14 amino acids long. The CDR3 reads CASSPPAGGNEQFV. CDR3 in DNA: TGTGCCAGCAGCCCCCCGGCCGGGGGGAATGAGCAGTTCGTC.

The chain combines TRBV24-1 with TRBJ1-2; D is unresolved. Germline loops: CDR1 KGHDR, CDR2 SFDVKD. V was pared by 2 bases and J by 2 bases, with 14 bases between. The CDR3 is 16 residues long. In nucleotides, the CDR3 is TGTGCCACCAGTGATTCGACAACGGAGTTAAACTATGGCTACACCTTC. Amino acids: CATSDSTTELNYGYTF.

This rearrangement joins TRBV27 to TRBJ2-6; tentative D call: TRBD1 (6 bases). The CDR3 covers 16 residues. Germline V lookup: CDR1 MNHEY, CDR2 SMNVEV (reference sequence). V was shortened by 5 bases and J by 2 bases, with 13 bases between the two germline ends. CDR3 DNA sequence: TGTGCCAGCAGTCGTCCAGGGGTTACTGGGGCCAACGTCCTGACTTTC. Protein product: CASSRPGVTGANVLTF.

Turning to this clonotype: The junction departs from germline at one end; a sequencing error may be responsible. V gene TRBV28 combines with J gene TRBJ1-2; D is undetermined. This CDR3 contains 15 residues. From germline, CDR1 is MDHEN and CDR2 SYDVKM. In DNA form, the CDR3 reads TGTGCCAGCAGGATCCATGCGGGAACGGAGTACGGCTCCACCTTC. Its protein is CASRIHAGTEYGSTF.

The CDR3 is CSARPGTRAGPEQFF. CDR3 in DNA: TGCAGTGCTAGGCCCGGGACTAGGGCGGGACCTGAGCAGTTCTTC. The rearrangement links TRBV20-1 to TRBJ2-1; 8 bases are a match to TRBD2. CDR1 and CDR2 (germline): DFQATT, SNEGSKA (reference sequence). The V and J ends lost 3 bases and 9 bases, in that order; junction bases with no gene match: 13. CDR3 length: 15 amino acids.